A single sample gave rise to the 13 T cell receptor beta chains below, sequenced in a study of spatial heterogeneity in lung cancer. TCRdb reanalysed the 5' RACE reads using MiXCR and keeps one entry per CDR3 protein. This sample has about 120,000 distinct CDR3 sequences; about 12% occur once, and the top ten carry roughly 15%. Specified time point: blood at routine non-recurrence follow-up after resection. The study sequenced unsorted whole RNA from tumor, nontumor lung or frozen PBMC. This specimen consisted of PBMCs, obtained at follow-up. The receptors come from a male donor with early-stage non-small cell lung cancer.

This clonotype came up a few times. The chain uses TRBV12-3 or TRBV12-4 and TRBJ2-7; TRBD2 is a possible D gene (6 bases). Between the trimmed V and J ends, which lost 4 bases and 6 bases, there was a span of 13 bases. This CDR3 comprises 13 residues. The CDR3 loop reads CASSSGTLSEQYF. The CDR3 DNA follows: TGTGCCAGCAGTTCCGGGACTCTCTCCGAGCAGTACTTC.

The chain combines TRBV29-1 with TRBJ2-3; either TRBD1 or TRBD2 may fit D (6 bases each). This CDR3 region has 15 residues. Trimming left V 6 bases short and J 5 bases short, with 21 bases between. Germline-derived CDR1 and CDR2 are SQVTM and ANQGSEA. CDR3 in amino acids: CSVIWTEKGGDTQYF. The CDR3 bases are TGCAGCGTCATTTGGACAGAGAAGGGGGGAGATACGCAGTATTTT.

This clonotype was found many times. The V call is TRBV28, the J call TRBJ1-6; D gene unclear. The germline gives CDR1 MDHEN, CDR2 SYDVKM. The CDR3 extends over 16 amino acids. CDR3 region: CASGGRESSYNSPLHF. The CDR3 nucleotides are TGTGCAAGCGGCGGCCGGGAGAGCTCCTATAATTCACCCCTCCACTTT.

There are many counts of this clonotype. This sequence joins TRBV29-1 and TRBJ2-2; D possibly corresponds to TRBD1 (6 bases). Trimming removed 6 bases at V and 1 base at J, with 12 bases between. Germline V gene sequence: CDR1 SQVTM, CDR2 ANQGSEA. The CDR3 spans 14 residues. CDR3 in DNA: TGCAGCGTAGCCGGGACACTGAACACCGGGGAGCTGTTTTTT. Protein sequence: CSVAGTLNTGELFF.

The chain employs TRBV3-1 and TRBJ2-5; D ambiguous. The CDR3 loop spans 16 amino acids. Germline lookup yields CDR1 LGHDT and CDR2 YNNKEL (reference sequence). Trimming pared 2 bases from V and 4 bases from J, leaving 17 bases between. The CDR3 DNA sequence: TGTGCCAGCAGCCAACTTCGAGGAGCTGTCCTAGAGACCCAGTACTTC. Translation: CASSQLRGAVLETQYF.

The chain couples TRBV5-1 to TRBJ1-4; 8 bases match TRBD1. J lost 7 bases, V lost 4 bases, and 12 bases had no gene match. CDR3 size: 16 residues. The germline CDR1 and CDR2 sequences are SGHRS and YFSETQ. The CDR3 sequence: CASSGRTGKNGEKLFF. As DNA, the CDR3 is TGCGCCAGCAGCGGTAGGACAGGGAAGAATGGTGAAAAACTGTTTTTT.

This chain links TRBV20-1 with TRBJ2-3; D gene ambiguous. Trimming removed 0 bases from V and 2 bases from J, with 12 bases in between. The germline gives CDR1 DFQATT, CDR2 SNEGSKA (reference sequence). This CDR3 region has 15 residues. CDR3 protein: CSARDRIVATDTQYF. CDR3 sequence (DNA): TGCAGTGCTAGAGATCGGATCGTTGCCACAGATACGCAGTATTTT.

The chain has TRBV20-1 and TRBJ2-3; no clear D gene. The germline V gene has CDR1 DFQATT and CDR2 SNEGSKA (reference sequence). V was clipped by 5 bases and J by 3 bases, with 9 bases between them. This CDR3 comprises 12 residues. The CDR3 loop reads CSAWKVTDTQYF. The CDR3, as DNA: TGCAGTGCTTGGAAGGTAACAGATACGCAGTATTTT.

This clonotype appeared many times. The V call is TRBV7-2, the J call TRBJ2-7; 10 bases fit TRBD2. After removal of 3 bases from V and 0 bases from J, the junction contained 11 bases not matched to a gene. CDR1 is SGHTA, CDR2 FQGNSA, per germline. The CDR3 has 18 residues. CDR3 sequence: CASSFRASGGLNSYEQYF. CDR3 DNA sequence: TGTGCCAGCAGCTTTAGGGCTAGCGGGGGCCTAAACTCCTACGAGCAGTACTTC.

The chain employs TRBV27 and TRBJ1-4; 7 bases map to TRBD1. The V gene's germline CDR1 is MNHEY and CDR2 SMNVEV (reference sequence). The CDR3 length is 16 residues. With 5 bases clipped from V and 0 bases from J, the junction kept 6 bases outside the gene matches. CDR3 amino acids: CASSPGTAATNEKLFF. For the CDR3, the DNA is TGTGCCAGCAGTCCAGGGACAGCAGCAACTAATGAAAAACTGTTTTTT.

The CDR3 is CSATPRGYEDYEQYF. CDR3 bases: TGCAGTGCCACACCGCGGGGGTACGAAGACTACGAGCAGTACTTC. This chain links TRBV20-1 with TRBJ2-7; 7 bases fit TRBD2. The length of the CDR3 is 15 residues. V dropped 6 bases and J dropped 3; count of bases not matched to a gene: 14. Germline loops: CDR1 DFQATT, CDR2 SNEGSKA (reference sequence).

At least ten counts were recorded for this clonotype. This chain connects TRBV10-3 to TRBJ1-5, with a tentative D call TRBD1 (6 bases). The CDR3 length is 14 residues. The V gene lost 4 bases and the J gene lost 3 bases, with 10 bases spanning the gap. Germline V gene data show CDR1 as ENHRY and CDR2 as SYGVKD. CDR3 amino acids: CAISGAGDNQPQHF. CDR3 DNA sequence: TGTGCCATCAGTGGGGCAGGGGACAATCAGCCCCAGCATTTT.

The sample holds a few counts of this clonotype. The chain uses TRBV24-1 and TRBJ2-3; D call uncertain. The CDR3 is 14 residues long. Germline V gives CDR1 KGHDR, CDR2 SFDVKD. Trimming took off 3 bases at V and 0 bases at J, with 6 bases between the two ends. CDR3 in amino acids: CATSDPRSTDTQYF. CDR3 nucleotide sequence: TGTGCCACCAGTGATCCCCGGAGCACAGATACGCAGTATTTT.